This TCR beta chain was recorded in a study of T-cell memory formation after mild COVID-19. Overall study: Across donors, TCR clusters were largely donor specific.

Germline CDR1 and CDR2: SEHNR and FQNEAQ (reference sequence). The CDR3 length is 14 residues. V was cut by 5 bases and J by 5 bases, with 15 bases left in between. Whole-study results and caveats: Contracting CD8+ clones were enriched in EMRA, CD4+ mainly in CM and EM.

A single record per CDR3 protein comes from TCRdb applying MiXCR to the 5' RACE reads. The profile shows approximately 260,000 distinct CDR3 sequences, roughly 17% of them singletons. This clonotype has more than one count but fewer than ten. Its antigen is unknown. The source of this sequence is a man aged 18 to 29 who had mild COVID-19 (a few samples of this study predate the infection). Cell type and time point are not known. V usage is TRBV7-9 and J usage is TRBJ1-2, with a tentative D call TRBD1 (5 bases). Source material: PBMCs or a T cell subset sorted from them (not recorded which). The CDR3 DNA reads TGTGCCAGCAGCCCCCCGCAGGGATGGTATGGCTACACCTTC. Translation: CASSPPQGWYGYTF.